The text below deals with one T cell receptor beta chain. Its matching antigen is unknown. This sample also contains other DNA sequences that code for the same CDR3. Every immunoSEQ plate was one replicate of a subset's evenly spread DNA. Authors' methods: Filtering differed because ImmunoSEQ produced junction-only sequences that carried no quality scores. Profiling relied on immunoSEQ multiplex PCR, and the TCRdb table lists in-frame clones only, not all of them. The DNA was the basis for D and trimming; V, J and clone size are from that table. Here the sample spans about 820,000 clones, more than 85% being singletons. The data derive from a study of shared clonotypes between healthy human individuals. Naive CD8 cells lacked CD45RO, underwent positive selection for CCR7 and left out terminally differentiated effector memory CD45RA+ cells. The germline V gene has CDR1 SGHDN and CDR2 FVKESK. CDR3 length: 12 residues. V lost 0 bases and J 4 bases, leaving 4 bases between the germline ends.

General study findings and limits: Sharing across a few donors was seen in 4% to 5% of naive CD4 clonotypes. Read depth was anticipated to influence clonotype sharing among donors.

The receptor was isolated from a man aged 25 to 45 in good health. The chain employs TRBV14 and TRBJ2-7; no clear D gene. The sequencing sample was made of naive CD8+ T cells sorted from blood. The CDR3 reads CASSQDSYEQYF. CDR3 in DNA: TGTGCCAGCAGCCAAGACAGTTACGAGCAGTACTTC.